Listed below are T cell receptor beta chains from one sample, sequenced in a study of identical twins. MiXCR, applied by TCRdb to the 5' RACE reads, yields one record per CDR3 protein. The top ten clones hold 4% to 5.5% of a sample with roughly 690,000 distinct CDR3 sequences, around 20% of them seen once. These data also featured in a second study, about T cells expressing NK-cell markers.

The sequenced sample consisted of PBMCs. The source is a woman between 18 and 29 years old in good health. Each CDR3 is given with its conserved first and last residue. A D gene is named only where the DNA matches it firmly. Expanded clones get a size class; other rows say once, few or many, or leave the size out.

j_call	v_call	d_call	clone_size	cdr3_aa	cdr3_nt
TRBJ2-1	TRBV12-3/TRBV12-4	.	.	CASSQGEGWRNEQFF	TGTGCCAGCAGTCAAGGTGAGGGTTGGCGCAATGAGCAGTTCTTC
TRBJ1-5	TRBV24-1	TRBD1	few	CATQDRVGNQPQHF	TGTGCCACGCAAGACAGGGTAGGAAATCAGCCCCAGCATTTT
TRBJ2-1	TRBV20-1	.	many	CSASVGLEYNEQFF	TGCAGTGCTAGTGTAGGCCTCGAGTACAATGAGCAGTTCTTC
TRBJ2-1	TRBV5-1	TRBD2	.	CASSLGGGTFF	TGCGCCAGCAGCTTGGGGGGGGGTACGTTCTTC
TRBJ1-4	TRBV12-3/TRBV12-4	.	.	CASSRRRGGNEKLFF	TGTGCCAGCAGTCGCCGACGGGGGGGAAATGAAAAACTGTTTTTT
TRBJ2-5	TRBV24-1	TRBD2	few	CATSDPGLAGAETQYF	TGTGCCACCAGTGACCCTGGACTAGCGGGAGCGGAGACCCAGTACTTC
TRBJ2-2	TRBV6-2/TRBV6-3	.	few	CASSPQLTGELFF	TGTGCCAGCAGTCCTCAGCTTACCGGGGAGCTGTTTTTT
TRBJ2-1	TRBV3-1	.	few	CASSQVLEEQFF	TGTGCCAGCAGCCAAGTACTAGAAGAGCAGTTCTTC
TRBJ1-2	TRBV12-3/TRBV12-4	TRBD1	few	CASSPRDRDGYTF	TGTGCCAGCAGCCCCCGGGACAGGGATGGCTACACCTTC
TRBJ2-1	TRBV10-3	.	few	CAISDRDGNEQFF	TGTGCCATCAGTGATCGAGACGGCAATGAGCAGTTCTTC
TRBJ2-1	TRBV11-2	TRBD2	.	CASSPGLAGGRFYNEQFF	TGTGCCAGCAGCCCCGGACTAGCGGGAGGTCGATTCTACAATGAGCAGTTCTTC
TRBJ1-2	TRBV5-8	.	many	CASSLGAHGYTF	TGTGCCAGCAGCTTGGGGGCACACGGCTACACCTTC
TRBJ1-6	TRBV30	TRBD1	.	CAWSDWLGGTGNSPLHF	TGTGCCTGGAGCGACTGGTTAGGGGGCACAGGCAATTCACCCCTCCACTTT
TRBJ2-7	TRBV11-1	.	.	CASSTLDEQYF	TGTGCCAGCAGCACCTTAGACGAGCAGTACTTC
TRBJ2-1	TRBV11-1	TRBD2	.	CASSLAREGTSGERSSYNEQFF	TGTGCCAGCAGCTTAGCGCGGGAGGGGACTAGCGGGGAAAGGAGCTCCTACAATGAGCAGTTCTTC
TRBJ2-7	TRBV7-9	TRBD2	.	CASSPGLAGGHYEQYF	TGTGCCAGCAGCCCCGGACTAGCGGGGGGACACTACGAGCAGTACTTC
TRBJ2-1	TRBV12-3/TRBV12-4	TRBD2	.	CASTIAGGPSEQFF	TGTGCCAGCACCATAGCGGGGGGGCCGAGTGAGCAGTTCTTC
TRBJ2-7	TRBV7-6	TRBD1	.	CASSRQGYYEQYF	TGTGCCAGCAGCCGACAGGGGTACTACGAGCAGTACTTC
TRBJ2-3	TRBV20-1	.	.	CSRWGLRAGDTQYF	TGCAGCCGATGGGGCCTAAGAGCTGGAGATACGCAGTATTTT
TRBJ2-2	TRBV15	.	.	CATSRDWAATGELFF	TGTGCCACCAGCAGAGATTGGGCAGCCACCGGGGAGCTGTTTTTT
TRBJ2-3	TRBV12-3/TRBV12-4	.	many	CASSLPVVGTQYF	TGTGCCAGCAGTCTACCCGTCGTGGGGACGCAGTATTTT
TRBJ2-5	TRBV9	TRBD2	.	CASSRQSTSGLETQYF	TGTGCCAGCAGCCGACAATCTACTAGCGGACTAGAGACCCAGTACTTC
TRBJ2-7	TRBV29-1	.	many	CSVEDVDRFEQYF	TGCAGCGTTGAAGATGTGGATAGGTTCGAGCAGTACTTC
TRBJ2-3	TRBV15	.	.	CATSRERMADTQYF	TGTGCCACCAGCAGAGAAAGAATGGCAGATACGCAGTATTTT
TRBJ1-5	TRBV5-6	.	many	CASSLGVRSNQPQHF	TGTGCCAGCAGCTTGGGGGTAAGAAGCAATCAGCCCCAGCATTTT
TRBJ2-4	TRBV15	.	.	CATSRDLGNKNIQYF	TGTGCCACCAGCAGAGATTTGGGGAACAAAAACATTCAGTACTTC
TRBJ2-4	TRBV6-1	.	.	CASSSGPKNIQYF	TGTGCCAGCAGCTCCGGGCCCAAAAACATTCAGTACTTC
TRBJ2-3	TRBV7-2	.	once	CASSLAPTTDTQYF	TGTGCCAGCAGCTTAGCGCCGACCACAGATACGCAGTATTTT
TRBJ2-5	TRBV20-1	TRBD2	many	CSAQTGTSLKTQYF	TGCAGTGCTCAGACCGGGACTAGCCTGAAGACCCAGTACTTC
TRBJ2-3	TRBV12-3/TRBV12-4	.	few	CASSLQFGPQYF	TGTGCCAGCAGTTTGCAGTTCGGTCCGCAGTATTTT
TRBJ2-1	TRBV5-5	TRBD1	few	CASSQEGQDYNEQFF	TGTGCCAGCAGCCAGGAGGGACAGGACTACAATGAGCAGTTCTTC
TRBJ1-1	TRBV15	.	many	CATSRPRGNTEAFF	TGTGCCACCAGCCGACCTCGGGGGAATACTGAAGCTTTCTTT
TRBJ2-7	TRBV5-1	.	many	CASSLQGNYEQYF	TGCGCCAGCAGCTTGCAGGGGAACTACGAGCAGTACTTC
TRBJ2-7	TRBV6-1	TRBD1	few	CASTIGQGRGEQYF	TGTGCCAGCACAATAGGACAGGGGAGGGGAGAGCAGTACTTC
TRBJ1-4	TRBV20-1	.	few	CSARRTSKADEKLFF	TGCAGTGCCCGTAGAACGTCAAAGGCGGATGAAAAACTGTTTTTT
TRBJ2-3	TRBV9	.	.	CASSVTGSDTQYF	TGTGCCAGCAGCGTAACAGGTTCAGATACGCAGTATTTT
TRBJ2-1	TRBV7-9	TRBD2	.	CASSRGESSYNEQFF	TGTGCCAGCAGCCGGGGGGAGAGCTCCTACAATGAGCAGTTCTTC
TRBJ1-1	TRBV4-2	.	few	CASSQASLTEVNTEAFF	TGTGCCAGCAGCCAAGCCTCATTGACAGAGGTGAACACTGAAGCTTTCTTT
TRBJ2-3	TRBV7-6	.	once	CASSLVGSSWEGTDTQYF	TGTGCCAGCAGCTTAGTGGGGTCTAGCTGGGAGGGCACAGATACGCAGTATTTT
TRBJ2-1	TRBV6-1	.	few	CASGAGHYNEQFF	TGTGCCAGCGGTGCCGGCCACTACAATGAGCAGTTCTTC
TRBJ1-1	TRBV19	.	few	CASSMQGFRVTEAFF	TGTGCCAGTAGTATGCAAGGTTTCCGCGTCACTGAAGCTTTCTTT
TRBJ2-5	TRBV20-1	TRBD2	.	CSASGGEGLETQYF	TGCAGTGCTTCGGGGGGGGAAGGCCTAGAGACCCAGTACTTC
TRBJ2-3	TRBV5-5	.	.	CASSSPGLKGDTQYF	TGTGCCAGCAGTTCGCCGGGACTCAAAGGAGATACGCAGTATTTT
TRBJ2-1	TRBV10-3	.	few	CAISESKFARASPEQFF	TGTGCCATCAGTGAGTCGAAGTTTGCTAGAGCGTCCCCTGAGCAGTTCTTC
TRBJ2-2	TRBV10-3	TRBD2	many	CAISDLAGGVTGELFF	TGTGCCATCAGCGACCTAGCGGGAGGCGTGACCGGGGAGCTGTTTTTT
TRBJ2-5	TRBV5-1	TRBD1	.	CASSARTGGETQYF	TGCGCCAGCAGCGCGAGAACAGGGGGGGAGACCCAGTACTTC
TRBJ2-5	TRBV7-2	.	.	CASSAGLEETQYF	TGTGCCAGCAGCGCGGGACTCGAAGAGACCCAGTACTTC
TRBJ2-5	TRBV29-1	.	few	CSVEVVRETQYF	TGCAGCGTTGAAGTGGTTCGGGAGACCCAGTACTTC
TRBJ1-6	TRBV27	.	.	CASSFLSLPLHF	TGTGCCAGCAGTTTTTTATCCTTACCCCTCCACTTT
TRBJ2-7	TRBV27	.	.	CASSLPPGTRGLNEQYF	TGTGCCAGCAGTCTCCCCCCCGGGACTCGGGGGCTGAACGAGCAGTACTTC
TRBJ2-1	TRBV19	TRBD2	.	CASSKGTSGAYNEQFF	TGTGCCAGTAGTAAGGGGACTAGCGGGGCCTACAATGAGCAGTTCTTC
TRBJ2-7	TRBV20-1	.	.	CSASPVGGYEQYF	TGCAGTGCTAGCCCGGTAGGAGGCTACGAGCAGTACTTC